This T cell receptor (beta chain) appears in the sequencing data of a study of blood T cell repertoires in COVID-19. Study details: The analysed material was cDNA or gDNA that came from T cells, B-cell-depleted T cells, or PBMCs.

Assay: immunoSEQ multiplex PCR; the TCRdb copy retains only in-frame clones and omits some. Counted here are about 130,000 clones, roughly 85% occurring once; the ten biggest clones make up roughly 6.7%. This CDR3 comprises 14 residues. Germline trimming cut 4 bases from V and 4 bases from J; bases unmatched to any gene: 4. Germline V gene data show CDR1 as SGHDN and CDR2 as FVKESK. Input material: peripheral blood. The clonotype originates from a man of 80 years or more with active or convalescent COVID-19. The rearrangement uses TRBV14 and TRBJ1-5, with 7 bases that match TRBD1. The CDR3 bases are TGTGCCAGCAGCCGGCGGACAGGTAATCAGCCCCAGCATTTT. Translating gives CASSRRTGNQPQHF.